This T cell receptor (beta chain) was sequenced for a study of T-cell reconstitution after alpha-beta-depleted transplantation in children. V lost 0 bases, J lost 10 bases, and 4 bases stayed unmatched. Germline lookup yields CDR1 SGHKS and CDR2 YYEKEE (reference sequence). The CDR3 is 13 residues long. Library preparation (for TCRbeta) was performed with unique molecular identifiers. In TCRdb, the PCR reads were re-called with MiXCR into one record per CDR3 protein. The sample has about 400,000 distinct CDR3 sequences; 15% to 20% are singletons. Study findings and constraints: At one year after transplant, newly produced T cells mostly accounted for T-cell counts and diversity. Expanded clones from the graft, numbering several hundred, reportedly supplied alpha-beta T cells about two months after transplant. Recipient T cells and thymic progenitors that survived gave rise to the high TCRbeta diversity observed at day 60 in some patients.

Comment on this clonotype: What it binds is unknown.

The sequence was collected from a boy under two years old who had a stem cell transplant for Wiskott-Aldrich syndrome, so the T cells may come from the graft donor. This rearrangement joins TRBV5-5 to TRBJ2-3, with 8 nucleotides matching TRBD1. The source material was PBMCs, mostly from graft donor cells, sampled 360 days after TCRalphabeta/CD19-depleted stem cell transplant. In DNA, the CDR3 is TGTGCCAGCAGCTTGGAGGAGGGACAGGCGCAGTATTTT. Its protein is CASSLEEGQAQYF.